These 30 T cell receptor beta chains were sequenced from one sample in a study of blood T cell repertoires in COVID-19. Only in-frame clones appear in the TCRdb table, and some are missing; sequencing was by immunoSEQ multiplex PCR. The top ten hold around 7% of the sample, which has about 6,000 clones, more than 70% seen once. The sample consisted of peripheral blood. These receptors originate from a human donor in a cohort sampled during active COVID-19.

This chain joins TRBV2 and TRBJ2-5, with 8 nucleotides matching TRBD1. The CDR3 totals 13 residues. The germline gives CDR1 SNHLY, CDR2 FYNNEI. V trimming: 7 bases; J trimming: 3 bases; junction bases outside the gene matches: 4. CDR3 sequence: CASNPDREETQYF. In DNA form, the CDR3 reads TGTGCCAGCAACCCGGACAGGGAAGAGACCCAGTACTTC.

V and J are TRBV19 and TRBJ1-5; 11 bases line up with TRBD1. The CDR3 runs to 17 residues. Germline assignment: CDR1 LNHDA and CDR2 SQIVND (reference sequence). The ends lost 6 bases at V and 0 bases at J; junction bases unmatched: 7. The CDR3 DNA reads TGTGCCAGTAGCCGCGGACAGGGGGCGTATAGCAATCAGCCCCAGCATTTT. This sequence encodes CASSRGQGAYSNQPQHF.

The chain recombines TRBV5-4 with TRBJ2-2; no firm D call. The germline V gene has CDR1 SGHNT and CDR2 YYREEE (reference sequence). CDR3 length: 15 amino acids. Trimming took 0 bases from V and 7 from J, leaving 13 bases between them. CDR3 amino acids: CASSLAGFRGGELFF. DNA of the CDR3: TGTGCCAGCAGCTTGGCCGGTTTTCGAGGCGGGGAGCTGTTTTTT.

In this sample, this clone turned up once. This sequence joins TRBV9 and TRBJ1-5, with D perhaps TRBD1 (6 bases). The CDR3 runs to 13 residues. The germline CDR1 and CDR2 sequences are SGDLS and YYNGEE. V lost 4 bases and J lost 4, with 9 bases in between. The CDR3 nucleotides read TGTGCCAGCAGCCGGGACATAAATCAGCCCCAGCATTTT. It encodes CASSRDINQPQHF.

The chain is built from TRBV5-1 and TRBJ2-7, with a weak D call TRBD1 (6 bases). Germline assignment: CDR1 SGHRS and CDR2 YFSETQ. This CDR3 is built from 14 residues. The germline V and J ends were trimmed by 4 bases and 6 bases, with 17 bases remaining between them. The chain's CDR3 is CASSPGTLVREQYF. CDR3 nucleotides: TGCGCCAGCAGCCCTGGGACACTAGTTCGCGAGCAGTACTTC.

The chain recombines TRBV7-2 with TRBJ2-7, with a tentative D call TRBD1 (5 bases). V dropped 5 bases and J dropped 2 bases, with 16 bases sitting between them. Germline CDR1 is SGHTA and CDR2 is FQGNSA. CDR3 length equals 15 residues. The CDR3 region is CASSRSPGSPYEQYF. CDR3 sequence (DNA): TGTGCCAGCAGCCGGAGCCCAGGGTCCCCCTACGAGCAGTACTTC.

The rearrangement uses TRBV5-6 and TRBJ1-2; unclear D gene. This CDR3 has 13 amino acids. V shed 0 bases and J shed 6 bases, with 9 bases lying between them. Looked up from germline, CDR1 is SGHDT and CDR2 is YYEEEE. The CDR3 nucleotides are TGTGCCAGCAGCTTGGGGTCGCGGGATGGCTACACCTTC. It specifies CASSLGSRDGYTF.

This clone was observed a handful of times. The chain is built from TRBV5-1 and TRBJ2-1; 13 bases are a match to TRBD2. CDR3 size: 16 residues. V trimming: 0 bases; J trimming: 8 bases; junction bases outside the gene matches: 5. Germline V gene lookup returns CDR1 SGHRS and CDR2 YFSETQ. This chain's CDR3 is CASSLGGTSGEDEQFF. CDR3 DNA: TGCGCCAGCAGCTTGGGTGGGACTAGCGGGGAGGATGAGCAGTTCTTC.

The chain links TRBV10-2 to TRBJ2-3; 7 bases are a match to TRBD1. Losses at the gene ends were 5 bases for V and 3 bases for J; bases not matched to a gene: 8. CDR3 length: 15 amino acids. Germline lookup yields CDR1 WSHSY and CDR2 SAAADI. DNA of the CDR3: TGCGCCAGCAGTCTTACAGGGGTGGGGACAGATACGCAGTATTTT. Residues: CASSLTGVGTDTQYF.

Details on this clone: Other DNA sequences in this specimen translate into the identical CDR3. The chain uses TRBV27 and TRBJ1-4; possibly TRBD1 for D (5 bases). The CDR3 sequence is 16 residues long. Trimming shortened V by 6 bases and J by 0 bases, and 14 bases separated the two germline ends. In germline, CDR1 is MNHEY, CDR2 SMNVEV (reference sequence). CDR3 amino acids: CASSPANRPTNEKLFF. CDR3 sequence (DNA): TGTGCCAGCAGCCCTGCCAACAGGCCAACTAATGAAAAACTGTTTTTT.

This chain uses TRBV12-5 with TRBJ2-6; 12 bases align to TRBD1. This CDR3 is 21 amino acids long. Germline V gene data show CDR1 as LGHNT and CDR2 as FRNRAP. V gave up 4 bases and J gave up 0 bases; unmatched junction bases: 13. CDR3 nucleotide sequence: TGTGCTAGTGGTTCCCCGAGGGACAGGGGGCCCCCCCTCTCTGGGGCCAACGTCCTGACTTTC. Residues: CASGSPRDRGPPLSGANVLTF.

J is TRBJ2-3 and V is TRBV6-5, with D possibly being TRBD1 (6 bases). The CDR3 contains 16 residues. The germline gives CDR1 MNHEY, CDR2 SVGAGI. Trimming cost V 0 bases and J 2 bases, with 12 bases left between them. CDR3 bases: TGTGCCAGCAGTTACTCCAGGGGACCCCCCACAGATACGCAGTATTTT. As protein: CASSYSRGPPTDTQYF.

The genes are TRBV27 and TRBJ2-2; 9 nucleotides line up with TRBD2. The length of the CDR3 is 17 residues. The junction had 8 bases not matched to a gene; V was cut back by 2 bases and J by 4 bases. CDR1 is MNHEY and CDR2 is SMNVEV in the germline V gene (reference sequence). CDR3 residues: CASSLRPAGGPTGELFF. In DNA form, the CDR3 reads TGTGCCAGCAGTTTACGGCCCGCGGGGGGGCCCACCGGGGAGCTGTTTTTT.

This clone showed up just once. This chain connects TRBV4-3 to TRBJ2-5; D perhaps matches TRBD2 (6 bases). CDR1 is LGHNA, CDR2 YSLEER, per germline. V lost 0 bases and J lost 4, with 15 bases in between. This CDR3 is built from 16 residues. Written as DNA, the CDR3 is TGCGCCAGCAGCCAAGATAGGCCTTGGGGAGGAGAGACCCAGTACTTC. It specifies CASSQDRPWGGETQYF.

CDR3 in DNA: TGTGCCAGTATCTTCCCGGGACAGCGACTAGAGCAGTACTTC. Amino acids: CASIFPGQRLEQYF. The chain is built from TRBV19 and TRBJ2-7; the match to TRBD1 covers 7 bases. This CDR3 is 14 amino acids long. The junction had 13 bases not matched to a gene; V was cut back by 7 bases and J by 7 bases. Germline CDR1 LNHDA, CDR2 SQIVND (reference sequence).

The sample holds a few counts of this clone. This sequence joins TRBV4-1 and TRBJ2-3; 8 positions match TRBD2. V was clipped by 1 base and J by 12 bases; unmatched bases: 18. The CDR3 spans 17 residues. The germline V gene has CDR1 MGHRA and CDR2 YSYEKL. CDR3 amino acids: CASSQGETSALSFGQYF. As DNA, the CDR3 is TGCGCCAGCAGCCAAGGGGAGACTAGCGCGCTTAGTTTTGGACAGTATTTT.

This chain uses TRBV7-2 with TRBJ2-2; 7 bases line up with TRBD2. The CDR3 is made up of 19 amino acids. V shed 2 bases, J shed 4 bases, and the junction held 16 bases outside the gene matches. Germline CDR1 reads SGHTA; CDR2 reads FQGNSA. The CDR3 bases are TGTGCCAGCAGCTTATTTGGGGGGGTGGGACTCCGAGGCACCGGGGAGCTGTTTTTT. It specifies CASSLFGGVGLRGTGELFF.

The rearrangement uses TRBV14 and TRBJ1-6, with TRBD1 matching 12 bases. The CDR3 contains 21 residues. With V trimmed by 0 bases and J by 4 bases, 13 bases remained unmatched. CDR1 SGHDN and CDR2 FVKESK come from the germline V gene. CDR3 in amino acids: CASSQDGDRGRQVLYNSPLHF. In DNA form, the CDR3 reads TGTGCCAGCAGCCAAGATGGGGACAGGGGGCGTCAGGTCTTGTATAATTCACCCCTCCACTTT.

The V call is TRBV19, the J call TRBJ2-7, with D unclear. The CDR3 length is 14 residues. With 4 bases removed from V and 3 bases from J, the gap between germline ends came to 13 bases. The germline gives CDR1 LNHDA, CDR2 SQIVND (reference sequence). CDR3 nucleotide sequence: TGTGCCAGTAGTACATCAGGTTCCTACTACGAGCAGTACTTC. Its translation: CASSTSGSYYEQYF.

The chain combines TRBV29-1 with TRBJ2-7; D possibly corresponds to TRBD2 (5 bases). This CDR3 spans 12 amino acids. Between the trimmed V and J ends, which lost 6 bases and 6 bases, there was a span of 15 bases. Germline V CDR1 and CDR2: SQVTM, ANQGSEA. CDR3 loop: CSVGGQVGEQYF. The CDR3, as DNA: TGCAGCGTGGGCGGGCAGGTTGGCGAGCAGTACTTC.

This clone was seen only once. The V call is TRBV3-1 (or the pseudogene TRBV3-2), the J call TRBJ1-2, with D possibly matching TRBD1 (5 bases). From germline, CDR1 is LGHDT and CDR2 YNNKEL (reference sequence). Trimming removed 1 base at V and 2 bases at J, with 11 bases between. This CDR3 comprises 15 residues. The CDR3 here is CASSQAAGGNYGYTF. The CDR3 bases are TGTGCCAGCAGCCAAGCCGCGGGGGGGAACTATGGCTACACCTTC.

The chain joins TRBV7-8 to TRBJ2-5; 7 nucleotides align to TRBD2. Trimming at V came to 5 bases and at J to 8 bases, leaving 5 bases not matched to a gene. The CDR3 totals 12 residues. Germline V gene lookup returns CDR1 SGHVS and CDR2 FQNEAQ. CDR3 loop: CASSPGGPTQYF. In DNA, the CDR3 is TGTGCCAGCAGCCCGGGAGGACCAACCCAGTACTTC.

The chain recombines TRBV2 with TRBJ2-1; 9 nucleotides agree with TRBD1. Germline V gene data show CDR1 as SNHLY and CDR2 as FYNNEI. Germline trimming cut 4 bases from V and 4 bases from J; bases unmatched to any gene: 5. The CDR3 contains 15 residues. The DNA of the CDR3 is TGTGCCAGCAGTGCGGACAGGGGAAGTTACAATGAGCAGTTCTTC. This codes for CASSADRGSYNEQFF.

The chain uses TRBV10-3 and TRBJ1-1; D gene unclear. The CDR3 length is 13 residues. V was pared by 3 bases and J by 0 bases, with 5 bases between. Germline V gene lookup returns CDR1 ENHRY and CDR2 SYGVKD. The CDR3 nucleotides read TGTGCCATCAGTGACCACATGAACACTGAAGCTTTCTTT. Translation: CAISDHMNTEAFF.

This sequence joins TRBV9 and TRBJ2-1; 7 bases are shared with TRBD2. CDR1 SGDLS and CDR2 YYNGEE come from the germline V gene. CDR3 length: 15 residues. The V and J ends lost 3 bases and 10 bases, in that order; junction bases with no gene match: 13. CDR3 residues: CASSAAREGIGEQFF. CDR3 DNA: TGTGCCAGCAGCGCCGCTAGGGAGGGAATTGGAGAGCAGTTCTTC.

There are a few counts of this clone. V usage is TRBV5-6 and J usage is TRBJ2-3; D is perhaps TRBD2 (6 bases). Germline lookup yields CDR1 SGHDT and CDR2 YYEEEE. Trimming pared 0 bases from V and 1 base from J, leaving 9 bases between. The length of the CDR3 is 15 residues. This chain's CDR3 is CASSLAAGRTDTQYF. CDR3 DNA sequence: TGTGCCAGCAGCTTGGCGGCGGGGCGCACAGATACGCAGTATTTT.

The V and J genes are TRBV5-1 and TRBJ2-1; D gene unclear. This CDR3 has 16 residues. Looked up from germline, CDR1 is SGHRS and CDR2 is YFSETQ. The V gene lost 0 bases and the J gene lost 5 bases, with 15 bases spanning the gap. CDR3 DNA: TGCGCCAGCAGCTTGGGCGCGGTTGGGTGGGACAATGAGCAGTTCTTC. This sequence encodes CASSLGAVGWDNEQFF.

The chain carries TRBV27 and TRBJ2-3, with D perhaps TRBD2 (5 bases). The V and J ends lost 6 bases and 2 bases respectively, with 12 bases between them. The CDR3 totals 14 residues. Germline loops: CDR1 MNHEY, CDR2 SMNVEV (reference sequence). The chain's CDR3 is CASRPYRDTDTQYF. CDR3 nucleotide sequence: TGTGCCAGCAGACCTTACCGGGACACAGATACGCAGTATTTT.

The chain couples TRBV28 to TRBJ1-1, with D possibly matching TRBD1 (5 bases). Germline CDR1 MDHEN, CDR2 SYDVKM. V was cut by 3 bases and J by 8 bases, with 16 bases left in between. This CDR3 spans 14 amino acids. In nucleotides, the CDR3 is TGTGCCAGCAGTTTCCCCCGACAGATTAGGGAAGCTTTCTTT. This gives the protein CASSFPRQIREAFF.

V usage is TRBV7-6 and J usage is TRBJ2-5; 10 positions agree with TRBD2. Unmatched junction bases numbered 13, after V lost 5 bases and J lost 7 bases. This CDR3 is 16 amino acids long. Per germline, CDR1 SGHVS and CDR2 FNYEAQ. As DNA, the CDR3 is TGTGCCAGCAGCCCAACGAGCGGGGGGGCGACTGCGACCCAGTACTTC. Its translation: CASSPTSGGATATQYF.